These 29 T cell receptor beta chains were all obtained from the same sample, sequenced in a study of cytomegalovirus exposure and HLA in healthy donors. 60 Vbeta and 13 Jbeta primers were used in PCR. Repertoires were generated with immunoSEQ multiplex PCR, while TCRdb's copy carries only in-frame clones and drops some. The table has about 190,000 clones, around 82% seen once. Specimen: PBMCs. The source of these receptors is a boy between 10 and 17 years old in good health and CMV-seronegative.

The V gene is TRBV11-3, the J gene TRBJ2-3; D not resolved. Germline values: CDR1 SGHNT, CDR2 YENEEA. The CDR3 is 13 residues long. V was trimmed by 5 bases and J by 2 bases, leaving 8 bases between them. The CDR3 DNA is TGTGCCAGCAGCAGCCCATACACAGATACGCAGTATTTT. It yields the protein CASSSPYTDTQYF.

In its sample, this clone was seen once. The rearrangement joins TRBV5-4 to TRBJ2-3; weak D call: TRBD2 (5 bases). V was pared by 1 base and J by 1 base, with 10 bases between. Germline V lookup: CDR1 SGHNT, CDR2 YYREEE (reference sequence). This CDR3 has 15 residues. The CDR3 is CASSLPGSGTDTQYF. The CDR3 DNA reads as TGTGCCAGCAGCTTGCCGGGGAGCGGCACAGATACGCAGTATTTT.

The chain recombines TRBV5-1 with TRBJ2-1; 12 positions agree with TRBD1. Germline V gene lookup returns CDR1 SGHRS and CDR2 YFSETQ. J lost 7 bases, V lost 7 bases, and 12 bases had no gene match. CDR3 length: 16 residues. The CDR3 nucleotides are TGCGCCAGCGAGGGGACAGGGGGCGGGAGTCAGAATGAGCAGTTCTTC. Encoded protein: CASEGTGGGSQNEQFF.

In this sample, this clone turned up a few times. The chain joins TRBV5-1 to TRBJ1-1; 11 positions agree with TRBD1. The CDR3 is made up of 15 amino acids. V was pared by 3 bases and J by 7 bases, with 8 bases of the junction left unmatched. CDR1 SGHRS and CDR2 YFSETQ come from the germline V gene. The CDR3 is CASSSGDRGLGEAFF. The DNA of the CDR3 is TGCGCCAGCAGCTCGGGGGACAGGGGGTTGGGTGAAGCTTTCTTT.

This chain connects TRBV9 to TRBJ1-2; the match to TRBD1 covers 7 bases. Germline loops: CDR1 SGDLS, CDR2 YYNGEE. This CDR3 is built from 13 residues. The trim removed 1 base at V and 6 bases at J, leaving 3 bases unmatched. CDR3: CASSVLQGDGYTF. The CDR3, as DNA: TGTGCCAGCAGCGTACTGCAGGGGGATGGCTACACCTTC.

The chain uses TRBV28 and TRBJ1-5; 7 bases align to TRBD1. Germline CDR1 reads MDHEN; CDR2 reads SYDVKM. CDR3 size: 15 residues. J was trimmed by 2 bases and V by 1 base; bases with no gene match: 2. This CDR3 reads CASSLSDRGNQPQHF. The CDR3 region has the DNA TGTGCCAGCAGTTTATCCGACAGGGGCAATCAGCCCCAGCATTTT.

This chain connects TRBV11-2 to TRBJ1-2; 8 bases line up with TRBD1. Trimming cost V 6 bases and J 4 bases; bases outside gene matches: 16. This CDR3 is 17 amino acids long. CDR1 and CDR2 (germline): SGHAT, FQNNGV. The CDR3 coding sequence is TGTGCCAGCAGTAATTATGGGACAGGCGATATTCGCTATGGCTACACCTTC. This sequence encodes CASSNYGTGDIRYGYTF.

The chain couples TRBV27 to TRBJ2-3; D remains ambiguous. Between the trimmed V and J ends, which lost 0 bases and 0 bases, there was a span of 4 bases. The CDR3 extends over 14 amino acids. Germline V gives CDR1 MNHEY, CDR2 SMNVEV (reference sequence). The CDR3: CASSLSSSTDTQYF. DNA of the CDR3: TGTGCCAGCAGTTTATCGAGTAGCACAGATACGCAGTATTTT.

The V gene is TRBV9, the J gene TRBJ2-3; TRBD2 agrees at 8 bases. Germline V lookup: CDR1 SGDLS, CDR2 YYNGEE. Trimming took 0 bases from V and 4 from J; bases not matched to a gene: 4. This CDR3 is 15 amino acids long. The CDR3 DNA is TGTGCCAGCAGCGTAGCAGCGGGAGACTCAGATACGCAGTATTTT. Translating it yields CASSVAAGDSDTQYF.

CDR3 bases: TGTGCCAGCAGCCGACTGACAGGGCAATCCTACGAGCAGTACTTC. Protein: CASSRLTGQSYEQYF. The gene calls are TRBV5-6 and TRBJ2-7, with 7 bases fitting TRBD1. This CDR3 is built from 15 residues. The germline V gene encodes CDR1 SGHDT and CDR2 YYEEEE. J gave up 1 base and V 4 bases, and 8 bases lay outside the gene matches.

The chain uses TRBV5-1 and TRBJ2-3, with D unresolved. Trimming removed 0 bases at V and 2 bases at J, with 7 bases between. The V gene's germline CDR1 is SGHRS and CDR2 YFSETQ. This CDR3 is 14 amino acids long. The CDR3 sequence is CASSLGPSTDTQYF. CDR3 coding DNA: TGCGCCAGCAGCTTGGGGCCATCCACAGATACGCAGTATTTT.

V usage is TRBV9 and J usage is TRBJ2-6; D may be TRBD2 (5 bases). The germline CDR1 and CDR2 sequences are SGDLS and YYNGEE. V shed 4 bases and J shed 1 base, with 15 bases lying between them. The CDR3 totals 17 residues. CDR3 DNA: TGTGCCAGCAGCAAAGACGGGGTGGGGTCTGGGGCCAACGTCCTGACTTTC. Translating gives CASSKDGVGSGANVLTF.

The genes are TRBV6-5 and TRBJ2-7; TRBD1 aligns across 10 bases. After removal of 6 bases from V and 1 base from J, the junction contained 6 bases not matched to a gene. Germline V gene data show CDR1 as MNHEY and CDR2 as SVGAGI. This CDR3 region has 15 residues. CDR3 sequence: CASSVRQGASYEQYF. CDR3 coding DNA: TGTGCCAGCAGCGTAAGACAGGGGGCATCCTACGAGCAGTACTTC.

V usage is TRBV9 and J usage is TRBJ2-5; maybe TRBD1 (6 bases). V dropped 3 bases and J dropped 3 bases, with 15 bases sitting between them. The CDR3 is 15 residues long. Germline assignment: CDR1 SGDLS and CDR2 YYNGEE. The CDR3 here is CASSAASGVEETQYF. The CDR3 DNA is TGTGCCAGCAGCGCAGCCTCAGGGGTAGAAGAGACCCAGTACTTC.

The V call is TRBV5-1, the J call TRBJ2-7; TRBD1 matches 7 bases. V shed 3 bases, J shed 7 bases, and the junction held 10 bases outside the gene matches. The CDR3 sequence is 14 residues long. The germline V gene has CDR1 SGHRS and CDR2 YFSETQ. The CDR3 region is CASSSTSIRGEQYF. In DNA form, the CDR3 reads TGCGCCAGCAGCTCCACCTCGATCAGGGGGGAGCAGTACTTC.

The chain uses TRBV27 and TRBJ1-3; D call uncertain. The CDR3 spans 15 residues. Trimming pared 4 bases from V and 0 bases from J, leaving 10 bases between. Germline V gives CDR1 MNHEY, CDR2 SMNVEV (reference sequence). CDR3 nucleotide sequence: TGTGCCAGCAGTTCAGCGGGGAGCTCTGGAAACACCATATATTTT. It encodes CASSSAGSSGNTIYF.

This chain connects TRBV5-6 to TRBJ2-1; 11 nucleotides match TRBD1. The CDR3 covers 16 residues. Germline trimming cut 5 bases from V and 0 bases from J; bases unmatched to any gene: 4. CDR1 SGHDT and CDR2 YYEEEE come from the germline V gene. The CDR3 DNA is TGTGCCAGCAGGACGGACAGGGGGCTCTCCTACAATGAGCAGTTCTTC. It specifies CASRTDRGLSYNEQFF.

This clone turned up a few times. The chain carries TRBV6-6 and TRBJ2-7; a weak D match, TRBD2 (6 bases). The length of the CDR3 is 16 residues. Per the germline V gene, CDR1 is MNHNY and CDR2 is SVGAGI (reference sequence). Between the trimmed V and J ends, which lost 6 bases and 2 bases, there was a span of 20 bases. As DNA, the CDR3 is TGTGCCAGCAGCAGTTTCAGGGACTTGCCTCCCTACGAGCAGTACTTC. Its translation: CASSSFRDLPPYEQYF.

The chain links TRBV4-2 to TRBJ2-1; D may be TRBD2 (5 bases). V was shortened by 5 bases and J by 4 bases, with 15 bases between the two germline ends. The CDR3 is 15 amino acids. In germline, CDR1 is LGHNA, CDR2 YNFKEQ. This CDR3 reads CASSYRPSQYNEQFF. CDR3 in DNA: TGTGCCAGCAGCTACCGTCCTAGCCAATACAATGAGCAGTTCTTC.

The gene calls are TRBV21-1 and TRBJ1-6; the D segment call TRBD1 is taken from the table without a DNA check. TRBV21-1 is reported as a pseudogene. The CDR3 spans 16 residues. The CDR3 nucleotides read TGTGCCAGCAGCGACCGGGACAGATGCCCAAATTCACCCCTCCACTTT. Protein sequence: CASSDRDRCPNSPLHF.

As concerns this clone: Relative to the germline gene, one junction end is altered; a read error may explain this. The chain couples TRBV19 to TRBJ1-5, with 7 bases that match TRBD1. This CDR3 is 15 amino acids long. CDR1 is LNHDA, CDR2 SQIVND, per germline (reference sequence). The CDR3 reads CASRELGQPNRPQHF. The CDR3 DNA reads as TGTGCCAGTAGGGAACTGGGACAGCCAAATCGGCCCCAGCATTTT. Full variable domain (outside the CDR3, taken from reference TRBV19 and TRBJ1-5): DGGITQSPKYLFRKEGQNVTLSCEQNLNHDAMYWYRQDPGQGLRLIYYSQIVNDFQKGDIAEGYSVSREKKESFPLTVTSAQKNPTAFYLCASRELGQPNRPQHFGDGTRLSIL.

This chain uses TRBV10-3 with TRBJ2-3; the D gene is possibly TRBD1 (6 bases). Trimming removed 0 bases from V and 2 bases from J, with 9 bases in between. Germline values: CDR1 ENHRY, CDR2 SYGVKD. The length of the CDR3 is 15 residues. Here the CDR3 reads CAISESRGYTDTQYF. The DNA for the CDR3 is TGTGCCATCAGTGAGTCGAGGGGGTACACAGATACGCAGTATTTT.

This chain uses TRBV30 with TRBJ2-5; D might be TRBD2 (5 bases). The CDR3 covers 14 residues. The V end was cut by 4 bases, the J end by 1 base, with 13 bases between. In germline, CDR1 is GTSNPN, CDR2 SVGIG (reference sequence). In nucleotides, the CDR3 is TGTGCCTGGAATGGGTTAGGAGGCCAAGAGACCCAGTACTTC. Translated, it gives CAWNGLGGQETQYF.

V and J are TRBV28 and TRBJ1-4; 8 bases agree with TRBD1. The germline CDR1 and CDR2 sequences are MDHEN and SYDVKM. The CDR3 sequence is 13 residues long. Trimming at V came to 7 bases and at J to 11 bases, leaving 9 bases not matched to a gene. The chain's CDR3 is CASTTGGLRKLFF. The CDR3 region has the DNA TGTGCCAGCACTACAGGGGGACTTAGGAAACTGTTTTTT.

This clone appeared a few times. The chain combines TRBV6-1 with TRBJ2-7; TRBD2 might be the D (5 bases). Germline V lookup: CDR1 MNHNS, CDR2 SASEGT. V gave up 6 bases and J gave up 4 bases, with 16 bases separating them. This CDR3 comprises 14 residues. CDR3 protein: CASRRATSGYEQYF. The DNA for the CDR3 is TGTGCCAGCAGGAGGGCGACCAGCGGATACGAGCAGTACTTC.

The rearrangement uses TRBV7-6 and TRBJ1-1; D uncertain. V gave up 1 base and J gave up 5 bases, with 11 bases separating them. In germline, CDR1 is SGHVS, CDR2 FNYEAQ. This CDR3 is 14 amino acids long. The CDR3 is CASSLERRSTEAFF. CDR3 DNA sequence: TGTGCCAGCAGCTTAGAAAGGAGAAGTACTGAAGCTTTCTTT.

The rearrangement joins TRBV7-9 to TRBJ1-2, with D perhaps matching TRBD1 (5 bases). Germline V gene sequence: CDR1 SEHNR, CDR2 FQNEAQ (reference sequence). The CDR3 totals 16 residues. The V and J ends lost 1 base and 8 bases respectively, with 20 bases between them. The CDR3 DNA is TGTGCCAGCAGCTTAGGGGGCCAGGAAGGTCGCAGAGGCTACACCTTC. It codes for CASSLGGQEGRRGYTF.

CDR3 in DNA: TGTGCCAGCAGCTTAATCGGACAGGACAGGCAGTATTTT. Its protein product is CASSLIGQDRQYF. This chain links TRBV7-9 with TRBJ2-3; the match to TRBD1 covers 7 bases. Germline V gene lookup returns CDR1 SEHNR and CDR2 FQNEAQ (reference sequence). The CDR3 has 13 residues. V trimming: 2 bases; J trimming: 11 bases; junction bases outside the gene matches: 7.

In its sample, this clone was seen once. The chain is built from TRBV10-1 and TRBJ2-2; 9 bases agree with TRBD1. V was clipped by 3 bases and J by 2 bases; unmatched bases: 4. The CDR3 runs to 16 residues. CDR1 and CDR2 from the germline V gene are WNHNN and SYGVQD (reference sequence). CDR3 residues: CASSEGTGQNTGELFF. The CDR3 nucleotides are TGCGCCAGCAGTGAAGGGACAGGGCAAAACACCGGGGAGCTGTTTTTT.